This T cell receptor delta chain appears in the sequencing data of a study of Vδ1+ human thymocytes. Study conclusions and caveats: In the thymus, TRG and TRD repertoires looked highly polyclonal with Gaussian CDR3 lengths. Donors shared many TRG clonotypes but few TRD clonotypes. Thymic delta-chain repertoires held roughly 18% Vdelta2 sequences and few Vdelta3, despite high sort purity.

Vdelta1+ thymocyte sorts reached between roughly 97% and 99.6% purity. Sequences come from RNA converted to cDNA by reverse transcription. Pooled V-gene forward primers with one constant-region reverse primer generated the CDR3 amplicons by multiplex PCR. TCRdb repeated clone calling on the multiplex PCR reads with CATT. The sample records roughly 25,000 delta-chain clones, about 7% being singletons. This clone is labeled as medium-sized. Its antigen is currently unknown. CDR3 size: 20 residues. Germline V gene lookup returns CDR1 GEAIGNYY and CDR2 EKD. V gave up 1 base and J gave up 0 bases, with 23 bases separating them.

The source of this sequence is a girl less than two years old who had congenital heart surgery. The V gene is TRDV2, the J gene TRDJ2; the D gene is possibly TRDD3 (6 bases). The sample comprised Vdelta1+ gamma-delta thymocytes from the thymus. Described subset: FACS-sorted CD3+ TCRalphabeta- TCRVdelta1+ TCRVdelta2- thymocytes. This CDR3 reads CACDTYIWGQPSALTAQLFF. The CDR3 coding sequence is TGTGCCTGTGACACTTATATCTGGGGCCAACCCAGTGCTTTGACAGCACAACTCTTCTTT.